The 17 T cell receptor beta chains given below trace back to one sample, sequenced in a study of T cell clonality in common variable immunodeficiency. TCRdb keeps only in-frame clones here, not all; method: immunoSEQ multiplex PCR. The sample holds about 42,000 clones, and no clone turns up only once. The source material was peripheral blood mononuclear cells. These receptors were taken from a person between 18 and 75 years old in good health.

There are many counts of this clone. The DNA ends 3 residues before the CDR3 does, and the rest of the CDR3 is filled in from the germline J gene. The chain combines TRBV7-6 with TRBJ1-5; weak D call: TRBD1 (6 bases). The CDR3 is 15 amino acids. The V and J ends lost 6 bases and 0 bases respectively, with 12 bases between them. The germline V gene encodes CDR1 SGHVS and CDR2 FNYEAQ. The sequenced CDR3 bases are TGTGCCAGCAGACTAGGACAGAATAGCAATCAGCCC. Its protein product is CASRLGQNSNQP. The whole CDR3 sequence is CASRLGQNSNQPQHF.

The covered CDR3 bases are TGTGCCAGTAGTATAGGTTCGGGGGGCGGCACTGAA. This codes for CASSIGSGGGTE. The CDR3 in its entirety is CASSIGSGGGTEAFF. V usage is TRBV19 and J usage is TRBJ1-1; D might be TRBD1 (6 bases). The missing CDR3 end, 3 residues past where the read stops, is filled in from the germline J gene. V lost 1 base and J lost 4, with 13 bases in between. The CDR3 contains 15 residues. Germline loops: CDR1 LNHDA, CDR2 SQIVND (reference sequence).

This clone has at least ten counts. Coverage ceases 3 residues before the CDR3 finishes, and the germline J gene fills in the end. The chain is built from TRBV19 and TRBJ2-7, with 8 nucleotides matching TRBD2. CDR3 length equals 15 residues. V trimming: 3 bases; J trimming: 2 bases; junction bases outside the gene matches: 6. Germline lookup yields CDR1 LNHDA and CDR2 SQIVND (reference sequence). The covered CDR3 bases are TGTGCCAGTAGTATGACTAGCGCCCCAACCTACGAG. This gives the protein CASSMTSAPTYE. The full CDR3 reads CASSMTSAPTYEQYF.

This clone has a count of ten or more. Read sequence stops 3 residues before the CDR3 end, and the germline J gene provides the missing end. The chain carries TRBV4-1 and TRBJ1-4; 7 bases are shared with TRBD1. Germline-derived CDR1 and CDR2 are MGHRA and YSYEKL. This CDR3 is built from 14 residues. With 1 base clipped from V and 6 bases from J, the junction kept 2 bases outside the gene matches. The part of the CDR3 DNA that was read is TGCGCCAGCAGCCAAGCACAGGGGTATGAAAAA. Its protein product is CASSQAQGYEK. The entire CDR3 sequence reads CASSQAQGYEKLFF.

This clone appeared many times. The read ends 3 residues early relative to the CDR3; the germline J gene fills the gap. The J gene is TRBJ2-7, the V gene TRBV20-1; 8 positions agree with TRBD2. This CDR3 region has 14 residues. With 5 bases clipped from V and 5 bases from J, the junction kept 11 bases outside the gene matches. CDR1 is DFQATT, CDR2 SNEGSKA, per germline (reference sequence). The CDR3 loop is CSARRLASRNEQYF. CDR3 DNA, as far as it was read: TGCAGTGCTCGCCGACTAGCGTCGAGGAACGAG.

This clone was recorded at least ten times. The read terminates 3 residues ahead of where the CDR3 ends, so the germline J gene completes it. The rearrangement uses TRBV29-1 and TRBJ1-2; 10 bases line up with TRBD1. Germline trimming cut 2 bases from V and 3 bases from J; bases unmatched to any gene: 6. In germline, CDR1 is SQVTM, CDR2 ANQGSEA. CDR3 length: 15 amino acids. This chain's CDR3 is CSVEKFGTGDYGYTF. CDR3 bases read: TGCAGCGTTGAAAAGTTCGGGACAGGGGACTATGGC.

This clone appeared many times. Coverage ceases 3 residues before the CDR3 finishes, and the germline J gene fills in the end. This chain connects TRBV11-2 to TRBJ1-1; a weak D match, TRBD1 (5 bases). Germline CDR1 is SGHAT and CDR2 is FQNNGV. Trimming cost V 2 bases and J 7 bases, with 5 bases left between them. The CDR3 is 11 amino acids. The CDR3 bases that were read are TGTGCCAGCAGCTTACAGGGTGAA. It yields the protein CASSLQGE. Given in full, the CDR3 is CASSLQGEAFF. Supplemented by reference TRBV11-2 and TRBJ1-1, the full variable domain reads EAGVAQSPRYKIIEKRQSVAFWCNPISGHATLYWYQQILGQGPKLLIQFQNNGVVDDSQLPKDRFSAERLKGVDSTLKIQPAKLEDSAVYLCASSLQGEAFFGQGTRLTVV.

This clone was counted ten times or more. The sequenced fragment ends 3 residues before the CDR3 boundary, so the rest is inferred from the germline J gene. The V and J genes are TRBV30 and TRBJ2-7, with a possible D match to TRBD1 (6 bases). CDR3 length equals 15 residues. With 1 base removed from V and 6 bases from J, the gap between germline ends came to 19 bases. In germline, CDR1 is GTSNPN, CDR2 SVGIG (reference sequence). This CDR3 reads CAWSATGGSRGEQYF. CDR3 bases read: TGTGCCTGGAGTGCTACTGGGGGCTCGCGTGGCGAG. Complete variable domain (other parts from reference TRBV30 and TRBJ2-7): SQTIHQWPATLVQPVGSPLSLECTVEGTSNPNLYWYRQAAGRGLQLLFYSVGIGQISSEVPQNLSASRPQDRQFILSSKKLLLSDSGFYLCAWSATGGSRGEQYFGPGTRLTVT.

This clone was seen at least ten times. The sequenced fragment ends 3 residues before the CDR3 boundary, so the rest is inferred from the germline J gene. The chain joins TRBV28 to TRBJ2-3, with 7 positions matching TRBD1. In germline, CDR1 is MDHEN, CDR2 SYDVKM. V lost 6 bases to trimming and J lost 2 bases; unmatched junction nucleotides: 5. This CDR3 has 14 amino acids. This CDR3 is CASSHRGDTDTQYF. Partial CDR3 DNA: TGTGCCAGCAGCCACAGGGGCGACACAGATACG.

In its sample, this clone was seen many times. The read finishes 3 residues shy of the CDR3 end, and the germline J gene is used to complete it. V is TRBV20-1 and J is TRBJ1-1; D possibly corresponds to TRBD1 (5 bases). The CDR3 contains 15 residues. Trimming pared 0 bases from V and 3 bases from J, leaving 14 bases between. CDR1 is DFQATT, CDR2 SNEGSKA, per germline (reference sequence). The chain's CDR3 is CSARDLAGQDTEAFF. CDR3 DNA, as far as it was read: TGCAGTGCTAGAGATCTCGCAGGGCAGGACACTGAA.

This clone was recorded many times. The CDR3 spells CSARRKGTLDGYTF. CDR3 DNA (partial): TGCAGTGCTAGAAGGAAGGGCACACTCGACGGC. This chain connects TRBV20-1 to TRBJ1-2; D call uncertain. Read sequence stops 3 residues before the CDR3 end, and the germline J gene provides the missing end. CDR3 size: 14 residues. Germline V gene lookup returns CDR1 DFQATT and CDR2 SNEGSKA (reference sequence).

This clone showed up just a few times. The CDR3 is cut off 3 residues early in the read; its end comes from the germline J gene. The chain couples TRBV18 to TRBJ1-2; D perhaps matches TRBD1 (5 bases). CDR1 and CDR2 (germline): KGHSH, LQKENI. CDR3 length equals 13 residues. The covered CDR3 bases are TGTGCCAGCTCACCAGAACAGGATGATGAC. Protein product: CASSPEQDDD. The whole CDR3 is CASSPEQDDDYTF.

This clone appeared many times. The DNA ends 3 residues before the CDR3 does, and the rest of the CDR3 is filled in from the germline J gene. V gene TRBV5-6 combines with J gene TRBJ2-3; no clear D. Germline CDR1 is SGHDT and CDR2 is YYEEEE. CDR3 size: 13 residues. V was cut by 4 bases and J by 5 bases, with 11 bases left in between. The CDR3 DNA, read in part, is TGTGCCAGCAGCGCTTTCTATGGAGATACG. It is translated as CASSAFYGDT. From start to end, the CDR3 is CASSAFYGDTQYF.

The table lists this clone with a few counts. The missing CDR3 end, 3 residues past where the read stops, is filled in from the germline J gene. The J gene is TRBJ2-7, the V gene TRBV30; TRBD2 might be the D (5 bases). This CDR3 has 11 residues. V lost 3 bases, J lost 6 bases, and 9 bases lay in between. Germline CDR1 is GTSNPN and CDR2 is SVGIG (reference sequence). The DNA read from the CDR3 is TGTGCCTGGAGCCGCGGACTCGAG. Translating gives CAWSRGLE. The entire CDR3 protein reads CAWSRGLEQYF.

This clone has ten or more counts. The read finishes 3 residues shy of the CDR3 end, and the germline J gene is used to complete it. This chain joins TRBV7-9 and TRBJ2-5; D perhaps matches TRBD1 (5 bases). This CDR3 has 13 amino acids. V lost 9 bases to trimming and J lost 0 bases, with 11 bases between them. Germline V gene data show CDR1 as SEHNR and CDR2 as FQNEAQ (reference sequence). The DNA read from the CDR3 is TGTGCCAGGTTTGAGACAGACCAAGAGACC. This encodes CARFETDQET. The entire CDR3 reads CARFETDQETQYF.

This clone occurred many times. The sequenced fragment ends 3 residues before the CDR3 boundary, so the rest is inferred from the germline J gene. The V and J genes are TRBV20-1 and TRBJ2-7; 10 bases are shared with TRBD2. J gave up 5 bases and V 3 bases, and 13 bases lay outside the gene matches. The CDR3 consists of 16 residues. Germline V gives CDR1 DFQATT, CDR2 SNEGSKA (reference sequence). This chain's CDR3 is CSARPRLAGEVDEQYF. The sequenced part of the CDR3 DNA is TGCAGTGCTAGGCCGCGGCTAGCGGGAGAAGTTGACGAG.

This clone showed up just a few times. The CDR3 DNA, read in part, is TGTGCCAGCAGCCCGCCGGGACTGCGTACC. Protein product: CASSPPGLRT. Given in full, the CDR3 is CASSPPGLRTQYF. The rearrangement joins TRBV7-2 to TRBJ2-5, with D possibly matching TRBD2 (6 bases). Read coverage stops 3 residues before the CDR3 terminus; the germline J gene supplies the remainder. The CDR3 runs to 13 residues. CDR1 and CDR2 (germline): SGHTA, FQGNSA. Combining the CDR3 with reference TRBV7-2 and TRBJ2-5 gives the whole variable domain GAGVSQSPSNKVTEKGKDVELRCDPISGHTALYWYRQSLGQGLEFLIYFQGNSAPDKSGLPSDRFSAERTGGSVSTLTIQRTQQEDSAVYLCASSPPGLRTQYFGPGTRLLVL.